The clone carrying this TCR beta chain was detected ten times or more. Its antigen is as yet unknown. This CDR3 spans 16 amino acids. Per the germline V gene, CDR1 is MGHRA and CDR2 is YSYEKL. V was pared by 0 bases and J by 2 bases, with 14 bases between. These data belong to a study of molecular identifiers for immune sequencing clone quantification. General study findings and limits: Among effectors, clones above 20 RNA copies held over 97% of molecules; among naive cells, under 1%. Single-cell amounts of spiked Jurkat TCR RNA were reportedly detectable among over 900,000 naive cells.

Libraries of bulk TCR were made by previously described methods (with listed TCR primers). TCRdb independently ran MiXCR on the PCR reads; one entry per CDR3 protein. The repertoire consists of 35,000 to 40,000 distinct CDR3 sequences, with approximately 20% occurring once and the leading ten covering about 1.2%. The chain joins TRBV4-1 to TRBJ2-7; possibly TRBD1 or TRBD2 for D (5 bases each). The sequencing input was naive CD8+ T cells from blood, with Jurkat cell RNA spiked in. Subset here: FACS-sorted CD8+CD4-CCR7+CD45RA+ naive T cells. The receptor's source is a human donor in good health. Some libraries in this study had Jurkat cell RNA spiked in. CDR3: CASSQEPGPTTYEQYF. CDR3 in DNA: TGCGCCAGCAGCCAAGAACCGGGACCGACTACCTACGAGCAGTACTTC.